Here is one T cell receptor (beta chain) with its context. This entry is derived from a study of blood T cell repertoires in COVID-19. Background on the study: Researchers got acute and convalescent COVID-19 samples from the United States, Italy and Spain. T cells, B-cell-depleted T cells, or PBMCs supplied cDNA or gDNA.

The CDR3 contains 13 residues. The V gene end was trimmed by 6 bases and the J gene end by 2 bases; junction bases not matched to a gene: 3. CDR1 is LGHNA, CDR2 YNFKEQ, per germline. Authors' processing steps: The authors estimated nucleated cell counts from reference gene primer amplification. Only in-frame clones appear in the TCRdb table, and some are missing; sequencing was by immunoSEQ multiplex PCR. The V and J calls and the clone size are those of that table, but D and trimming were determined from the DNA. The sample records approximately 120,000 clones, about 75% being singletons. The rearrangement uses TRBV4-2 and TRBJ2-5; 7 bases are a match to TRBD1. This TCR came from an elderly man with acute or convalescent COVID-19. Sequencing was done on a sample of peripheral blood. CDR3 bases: TGTGCCAGCAGGCCCAGGGGGCAAGAGACCCAGTACTTC. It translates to CASRPRGQETQYF.